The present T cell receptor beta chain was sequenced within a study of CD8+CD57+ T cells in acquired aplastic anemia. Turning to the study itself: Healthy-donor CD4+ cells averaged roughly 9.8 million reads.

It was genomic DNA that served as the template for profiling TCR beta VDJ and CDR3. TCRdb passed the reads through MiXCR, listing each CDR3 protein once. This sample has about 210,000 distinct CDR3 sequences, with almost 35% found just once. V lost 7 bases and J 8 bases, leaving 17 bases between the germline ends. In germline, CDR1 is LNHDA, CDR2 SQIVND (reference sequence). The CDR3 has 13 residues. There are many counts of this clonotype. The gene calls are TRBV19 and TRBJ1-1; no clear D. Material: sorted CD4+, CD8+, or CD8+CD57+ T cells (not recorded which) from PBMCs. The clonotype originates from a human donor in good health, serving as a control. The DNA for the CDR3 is TGTGCCAGTAAAACCGGCTTTAGACCAGAAGCTTTCTTT. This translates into CASKTGFRPEAFF.